A selection of T cell receptor beta chains follows, all from one sample in a study of cytomegalovirus exposure and HLA in healthy donors. Using immunoSEQ multiplex PCR, the repertoire was profiled, and TCRdb retains in-frame clones only, with some absent. The data show a few hundred thousand clones, 75% to 90% seen once. The sequenced sample was PBMCs. These receptors came from a woman younger than 35 in good health and CMV-seronegative. Each CDR3 is given with its conserved first and last residue. A D gene is named only where the DNA matches it firmly. Clone sizes are given selectively: once, few, many, or a class where the clone is expanded.

TRBJ2-1 . 17 TRBD2 TRBV5-6 TGTGCCAGCAGCCGCCCCGGACTAGCGGGGGGGCCCAATGAGCAGTTCTTC CASSRPGLAGGPNEQFF
TRBJ2-3 . 10 . TRBV20-1 TGCAGTGCTGGAGACAGGTTGATGTATTTT CSAGDRLMYF
TRBJ2-5 . 16 . TRBV6-1 TGTGCCAGCAGTGAAGCGCTGCTGGGGCTAGGGGAGACCCAGTACTTC CASSEALLGLGETQYF
TRBJ2-1 . 15 TRBD2 TRBV27 TGTGCCAGCAGCGGGGGACTAGCGGCATACAATGAGCAGTTCTTC CASSGGLAAYNEQFF
TRBJ2-7 . 15 . TRBV27 TGTGCCAGCACTCCCCCGGGGGGCATAGGCTACGAGCAGTACTTC CASTPPGGIGYEQYF
TRBJ1-2 . 14 TRBD1 TRBV28 TGTGCCAGCAGTGGGACAGGGATTGGCTATGGCTACACCTTC CASSGTGIGYGYTF
TRBJ1-5 . 15 . TRBV19 TGTGCCAGTAGTGAAACAGGGACTAGCAATCAGCCCCAGCATTTT CASSETGTSNQPQHF
TRBJ2-7 . 13 . TRBV2 TGTGCCAGCTTTTCGGGGGAGTCCTACGAGCAGTACTTC CASFSGESYEQYF
TRBJ2-1 . 17 TRBD1 TRBV5-1 TGCGCCAGCAGCTTGGCTCCCTCTGACAGGGGAGGCAATGAGCAGTTCTTC CASSLAPSDRGGNEQFF
TRBJ1-2 once 12 . TRBV13 TGTGCCAGCAGCCAGAGGCTCTATGGCTACACCTTC CASSQRLYGYTF
TRBJ2-4 once 16 . TRBV11-2 TGTGCCAGCAGCCCGACTATAGGGCAGGCCGAAAACATTCAGTACTTC CASSPTIGQAENIQYF
TRBJ1-2 . 15 . TRBV5-1 TGCGCCAGCAGCTTGGCACAGCCAACTCACCATGGCTACACCTTC CASSLAQPTHHGYTF
TRBJ1-5 few 12 . TRBV30 TGTGCCTGGAGCTCCGGGACACCCCGACAGCATTTT CAWSSGTPRQHF
TRBJ2-2 . 16 TRBD2 TRBV2 TGTGCCAGCAGTGAAAATGACTGGGGGGGGACCGGGGAGCTGTTTTTT CASSENDWGGTGELFF
TRBJ2-7 . 15 TRBD2 TRBV5-1 TGCGCCAGCAGCTTCTTTAGCGGGGCCGCCTACGAGCAGTACTTC CASSFFSGAAYEQYF
TRBJ1-2 once 15 TRBD1 TRBV6-6 TGTGCCAGCAGCGGACAGGGAATCCCCTCACATGGCTACACCTTC CASSGQGIPSHGYTF
TRBJ1-1 . 14 . TRBV18 TGTGCCAGCTCACCTTTTGACAGGCCAGACGAAGCTTTCTTT CASSPFDRPDEAFF
TRBJ1-3 . 15 . TRBV18 TGTGCCAGCTCACCAGCCTCGAGCTCTGGAAACACCATATATTTT CASSPASSSGNTIYF
TRBJ2-2 . 14 . TRBV6-1 TGTGCCAGCCGTTCGGAGTATCGAACCGGGGAGCTGTTTTTT CASRSEYRTGELFF
TRBJ1-2 . 14 . TRBV12-5 TGTGCTAGTGGTCCGGACAGATCTAACTATGGCTACACCTTC CASGPDRSNYGYTF
TRBJ2-7 few 13 TRBD2 TRBV4-1 TGCGCCAGCAGCCAAGGGGGGGGCTACGAGCAGTACTTC CASSQGGGYEQYF
TRBJ2-1 . 18 . TRBV28 TGTGCCAGCAGTTTATCCGCGAGCGGACGAACTCTGGGTAATGAGCAGTTCTTC CASSLSASGRTLGNEQFF
TRBJ1-1 . 15 TRBD1 TRBV2 TGTGCCAGCAGTGTGAGGACAGGGTTGAGGACTGAAGCTTTCTTT CASSVRTGLRTEAFF
TRBJ2-5 . 16 . TRBV27 TGTGCCAGCAGTTTATTTGGCTTGGGCAGACAAGAGACCCAGTACTTC CASSLFGLGRQETQYF
TRBJ1-2 . 15 TRBD1 TRBV7-2 TGTGCCAGCAGCTCACAGGGACAGGCTAACTATGGCTACACCTTC CASSSQGQANYGYTF
TRBJ2-1 once 14 TRBD2 TRBV27 TGTGCCAGCAGTTTTATTAGCGGGAGCTATGAGCAGTTCTTC CASSFISGSYEQFF
TRBJ2-2 once 17 TRBD2 TRBV2 TGTGCCAGCAGTACTCTAGCGGGGGAAATGAACACCGGGGAGCTGTTTTTT CASSTLAGEMNTGELFF
TRBJ1-1 . 14 TRBD1 TRBV7-9 TGTGCCAGCAAAGATACAGGGGGTTTGACTGAAGCTTTCTTT CASKDTGGLTEAFF
TRBJ1-1 . 14 . TRBV19 TGTGCCAGTAGTATTCTCGGGGTGAACACTGAAGCTTTCTTT CASSILGVNTEAFF
TRBJ1-5 . 15 TRBD1 TRBV28 TGTGCCAGCAGTTTACCCACAGGGGCGGATCAGCCCCAGCATTTT CASSLPTGADQPQHF
TRBJ2-5 . 12 . TRBV7-9 TGTGCCAGCAGCTTAGCTGGGGCCATCCAGTACTTC CASSLAGAIQYF
TRBJ2-3 . 18 TRBD2 TRBV4-2 TGTGCCAGCAGCCAGGAATTAGCGGGAGGTTCGGTCGCAGATACGCAGTATTTT CASSQELAGGSVADTQYF
TRBJ2-1 . 11 TRBD1 TRBV7-9 TGTGCCAGCAGCCTGGGACAGGCTCAGTTCTTC CASSLGQAQFF
TRBJ2-7 . 11 . TRBV6-1 TGTGCCAGCAGTTATGTAAACGAGCAGTACTTC CASSYVNEQYF
TRBJ1-3 . 16 . TRBV18 TGTGCCAGCCTCCCTGGAGGACTGAACTCTGGAAACACCATATATTTT CASLPGGLNSGNTIYF
TRBJ1-2 once 13 . TRBV28 TGTGCCAGCAGTTTTTTGCCGTACTCTGGCTACACCTTC CASSFLPYSGYTF
TRBJ2-7 . 11 . TRBV19 TGTGCCAGTACTGGAGAGTCCGAGCAGTACTTC CASTGESEQYF